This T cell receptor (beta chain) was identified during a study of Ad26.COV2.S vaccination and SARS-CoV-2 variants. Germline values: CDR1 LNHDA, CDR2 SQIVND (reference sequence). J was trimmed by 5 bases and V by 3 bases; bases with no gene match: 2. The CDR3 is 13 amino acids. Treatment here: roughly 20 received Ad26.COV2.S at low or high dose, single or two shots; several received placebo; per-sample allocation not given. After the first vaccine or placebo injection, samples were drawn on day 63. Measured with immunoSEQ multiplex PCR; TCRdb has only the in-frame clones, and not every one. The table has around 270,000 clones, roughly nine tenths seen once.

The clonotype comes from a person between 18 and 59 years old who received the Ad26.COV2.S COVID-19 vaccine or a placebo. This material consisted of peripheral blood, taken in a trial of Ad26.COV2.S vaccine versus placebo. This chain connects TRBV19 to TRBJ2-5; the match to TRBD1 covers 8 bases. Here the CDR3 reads CASSIRGRETQYF. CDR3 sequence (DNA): TGTGCCAGTAGTATCAGGGGGCGGGAGACCCAGTACTTC. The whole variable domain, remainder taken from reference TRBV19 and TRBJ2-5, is DGGITQSPKYLFRKEGQNVTLSCEQNLNHDAMYWYRQDPGQGLRLIYYSQIVNDFQKGDIAEGYSVSREKKESFPLTVTSAQKNPTAFYLCASSIRGRETQYFGPGTRLLVL.